The 14 T cell receptor beta chains given below trace back to one sample, sequenced in a study of shared clonotypes between healthy human individuals. Using immunoSEQ multiplex PCR, the repertoire was profiled, and TCRdb retains in-frame clones only, with some absent. This table has over a million clones, roughly 96% appearing once. Material for sequencing was naive CD4+ T cells sorted from blood. Described subset: CD45RA+ positively selected. The receptors shown here come from a man in his thirties or forties in good health.

This rearrangement joins TRBV7-2 to TRBJ2-2; no clear D gene. Germline CDR1 reads SGHTA; CDR2 reads FQGNSA. This CDR3 is built from 14 residues. Trimming stripped 3 bases from V and 11 bases from J, with 16 bases between. The CDR3 DNA is TGTGCCAGCAGCTTGGGTAGGAGAAGCCGAGAGCTGTTTTTT. Its protein product is CASSLGRRSRELFF.

The chain recombines TRBV7-2 with TRBJ1-1, with 7 positions matching TRBD1. The CDR3 has 12 residues. Germline CDR1 is SGHTA and CDR2 is FQGNSA. V shed 8 bases and J 3 bases; nucleotides not matched to a gene: 3. CDR3 loop: CASRQGYTEAFF. CDR3 DNA sequence: TGTGCCAGCCGACAGGGTTACACTGAAGCTTTCTTT. The full variable domain, rest sourced from reference TRBV7-2 and TRBJ1-1, is GAGVSQSPSNKVTEKGKDVELRCDPISGHTALYWYRQSLGQGLEFLIYFQGNSAPDKSGLPSDRFSAERTGGSVSTLTIQRTQQEDSAVYLCASRQGYTEAFFGQGTRLTVV.

The chain uses TRBV30 and TRBJ1-1; D is unclear. V was cut by 2 bases and J by 4 bases, with 11 bases left in between. The CDR3 is 13 residues long. Germline V gene data show CDR1 as GTSNPN and CDR2 as SVGIG (reference sequence). CDR3 DNA sequence: TGTGCCTGGAGTTTTCGTGCTTCCACTGAAGCTTTCTTT. It is translated as CAWSFRASTEAFF.

The gene calls are TRBV27 and TRBJ2-6, with D perhaps TRBD2 (7 bases). The germline CDR1 and CDR2 sequences are MNHEY and SMNVEV (reference sequence). The CDR3 is made up of 21 amino acids. The V gene lost 0 bases and the J gene lost 3 bases, with 24 bases spanning the gap. CDR3 sequence (DNA): TGTGCCAGCAGTTTATCGTACCGGGGGGAGACAGGCTGGTTTGGGGCCAACGTCCTGACTTTC. Translated, it gives CASSLSYRGETGWFGANVLTF.

This chain connects TRBV27 to TRBJ2-1; 7 positions match TRBD2. The junction had 7 bases not matched to a gene; V was cut back by 2 bases and J by 9 bases. The CDR3 consists of 14 residues. Germline assignment: CDR1 MNHEY and CDR2 SMNVEV (reference sequence). The CDR3 DNA follows: TGTGCCAGCAGTTTACCGGGAGGTGTATCTGAGCAGTTCTTC. Translated, it gives CASSLPGGVSEQFF.

This sequence joins TRBV7-2 and TRBJ2-7; D is possibly TRBD1 or TRBD2 (5 bases each). The ends were cut back, 3 bases at V and 0 bases at J, with 21 bases in the middle. This CDR3 is built from 18 residues. Germline V gene lookup returns CDR1 SGHTA and CDR2 FQGNSA. The CDR3 sequence is CASSFQDDPGRRSYEQYF. The CDR3 DNA reads as TGTGCCAGCAGCTTCCAAGATGACCCGGGGCGCCGCTCCTACGAGCAGTACTTC.

The chain combines TRBV27 with TRBJ2-7; a possible D gene is TRBD1 (5 bases). The CDR3 runs to 14 residues. Trimming took off 7 bases at V and 1 base at J, with 14 bases between the two ends. Looked up from germline, CDR1 is MNHEY and CDR2 is SMNVEV (reference sequence). CDR3 nucleotides: TGTGCCAGCAAAAAGCGTCAGGGTTCCTACGAGCAGTACTTC. It translates to CASKKRQGSYEQYF.

V gene TRBV7-9 combines with J gene TRBJ2-1, with D tentatively TRBD2 (6 bases). The CDR3 contains 16 residues. Trimming stripped 5 bases from V and 4 bases from J, with 18 bases between. Germline V CDR1 and CDR2: SEHNR, FQNEAQ (reference sequence). In nucleotides, the CDR3 is TGTGCCAGCAGCCCAATATGGATTCGGGGGTACAATGAGCAGTTCTTC. It specifies CASSPIWIRGYNEQFF.

The CDR3 nucleotides are TGTGCCAGTAGTAAAAGTTTTCTAGCCAAAAACATTCAGTACTTC. This gives the protein CASSKSFLAKNIQYF. The chain couples TRBV19 to TRBJ2-4, with no clear D. The CDR3 extends over 15 amino acids. Per the germline V gene, CDR1 is LNHDA and CDR2 is SQIVND (reference sequence). Trimming removed 4 bases at V and 0 bases at J, with 10 bases between.

V gene TRBV11-2 combines with J gene TRBJ2-2; 7 nucleotides match TRBD2. Germline V lookup: CDR1 SGHAT, CDR2 FQNNGV. This CDR3 spans 15 amino acids. The V segment lost 1 base and the J segment 8 bases; nucleotides outside the gene matches: 7. CDR3 bases: TGTGCCAGCAGCTTAGCGGGAGGTCTATCAGGGGAGCTGTTTTTT. It codes for CASSLAGGLSGELFF.

The genes are TRBV6-6 and TRBJ1-3, with D hard to call. Germline V gives CDR1 MNHNY, CDR2 SVGAGI (reference sequence). CDR3 length: 15 residues. V was cut by 4 bases and J by 0 bases, with 10 bases left in between. CDR3 amino acids: CASSSLDFSGNTIYF. CDR3 in DNA: TGTGCCAGCAGTTCGCTGGACTTCTCTGGAAACACCATATATTTT.

The V and J genes are TRBV19 and TRBJ2-4; 12 bases fit TRBD2. Germline lookup yields CDR1 LNHDA and CDR2 SQIVND (reference sequence). The CDR3 sequence is 15 residues long. V lost 4 bases, J lost 6 bases, and 4 bases stayed unmatched. DNA of the CDR3: TGTGCCAGTAGTAAAGGACTAGCGGGACCAAACATTCAGTACTTC. Its translation: CASSKGLAGPNIQYF.

The sample holds one count of this clone. The V and J genes are TRBV5-1 and TRBJ1-4, with a tentative D call TRBD1 (5 bases). CDR3 size: 15 residues. Trimming stripped 1 base from V and 8 bases from J, with 15 bases between. CDR1 and CDR2 from the germline V gene are SGHRS and YFSETQ. CDR3 amino acids: CASSLTEGSGEKLFF. The CDR3 DNA reads as TGCGCCAGCAGCTTGACGGAGGGGTCGGGCGAAAAACTGTTTTTT.

The rearrangement links TRBV6-1 to TRBJ1-3; no clear D. This CDR3 spans 13 amino acids. The V gene's germline CDR1 is MNHNS and CDR2 SASEGT. Trimming left V 2 bases short and J 4 bases short, with 6 bases between. The CDR3: CASSESLGNTIYF. The CDR3 DNA sequence: TGTGCCAGCAGTGAATCCTTGGGAAACACCATATATTTT.